This T cell receptor beta chain was captured in a study of blood T cell repertoires in COVID-19. Looking at the study overall: Sites in the United States, Italy and Spain provided acute and convalescent COVID-19 samples. T cells, B-cell-depleted T cells, or PBMCs supplied cDNA or gDNA.

CDR1 and CDR2 from the germline V gene are MNHEY and SMNVEV (reference sequence). The V end was cut by 3 bases, the J end by 1 base, with 12 bases between. This CDR3 has 15 residues. Original processing methods: For nucleated cells, counts were estimated from reference gene primer amplification. The assay was immunoSEQ multiplex PCR, and TCRdb's table has in-frame clones only and misses some. The D gene and trimming were derived from the DNA, and the V and J assignments and clone size from that table. The data hold tens of thousands of clones, with 85% to 90% observed a single time. Only one count was recorded for this clone.

The chain links TRBV27 to TRBJ2-5, with D perhaps matching TRBD2 (8 bases). Sequenced input: peripheral blood. The TCR comes from a man aged 65 to 79 with acute or convalescent COVID-19. CDR3 amino acids: CASSFRGTSQETQYF. DNA of the CDR3: TGTGCCAGCAGTTTCAGGGGGACTAGCCAAGAGACCCAGTACTTC.